Here is one T cell receptor beta chain with its context. CDR3 length equals 18 residues. The germline CDR1 and CDR2 sequences are SGHRS and YFSETQ. V lost 2 bases to trimming and J lost 2 bases; unmatched junction nucleotides: 14. The sample originates from a study of blood T cell repertoires in COVID-19. On the study more broadly: Material from acute and convalescent COVID-19 was sourced from the United States, Italy and Spain. From T cells, B-cell-depleted T cells, or PBMCs came the material, which was cDNA or gDNA.

In the source study's methods: Amplification with reference gene primers provided the estimates of nucleated cell counts. Using immunoSEQ multiplex PCR, the repertoire was profiled, and TCRdb retains in-frame clones only, with some absent. That table gives V, J and clone size, and the DNA gave D and trimming. The sample lists about 300,000 clones, around 89% occurring once. V gene TRBV5-1 combines with J gene TRBJ2-3; TRBD2 aligns across 7 bases. The TCR sequence derives from a woman aged 30 to 39 with COVID-19, enrolled during active disease. Sequencing was done on a sample of peripheral blood. CDR3 amino acids: CASSFGGTAYLTTDTQYF. DNA for the CDR3: TGCGCCAGCAGCTTCGGGGGGACCGCTTACCTAACCACAGATACGCAGTATTTT.